Presented here are 10 T cell receptor beta chains from one specimen sequenced in a study of shared clonotypes between healthy human individuals. TCRdb's table, derived via immunoSEQ multiplex PCR, lists solely in-frame clones and lacks some. Counted here are roughly 1,500,000 clones, nearly 99% occurring once; the ten biggest clones make up roughly 0.4%. The source material was naive CD4+ T cells sorted from blood. The subset is: CD45RA+ positively selected. These receptors originate from a young man in good health.

The rearrangement links TRBV28 to TRBJ2-1; maybe TRBD2 (6 bases). Germline V gene data show CDR1 as MDHEN and CDR2 as SYDVKM. Deletions cut 5 bases from V and 0 bases from J, with 14 bases between. The CDR3 loop spans 16 amino acids. The CDR3 sequence: CASSTRDSSSYNEQFF. DNA of the CDR3: TGTGCCAGCAGTACAAGGGACTCTAGCTCCTACAATGAGCAGTTCTTC.

V gene TRBV29-1 combines with J gene TRBJ2-7, with D possibly TRBD2 on 5 matching bases. Trimming took 7 bases from V and 5 from J, leaving 15 bases between them. Germline CDR1 reads SQVTM; CDR2 reads ANQGSEA. The CDR3 length is 12 residues. CDR3 nucleotide sequence: TGCAGCGGGAGGAACGCCGTCCACGAGCAGTACTTC. Translating it yields CSGRNAVHEQYF.

The gene calls are TRBV5-4 and TRBJ2-3; TRBD2 matches at 9 bases. The CDR3 has 17 residues. With V trimmed by 0 bases and J by 4 bases, 9 bases remained unmatched. CDR1 is SGHNT, CDR2 YYREEE, per germline (reference sequence). This CDR3 is CASSLATGAGGPDTQYF. The CDR3 nucleotides read TGTGCCAGCAGCTTGGCCACCGGGGCGGGAGGGCCAGATACGCAGTATTTT.

The gene calls are TRBV10-3 and TRBJ1-5; the match to TRBD1 covers 8 bases. CDR1 is ENHRY and CDR2 is SYGVKD in the germline V gene. This CDR3 contains 13 residues. Trimming at V came to 6 bases and at J to 5 bases, leaving 3 bases not matched to a gene. The CDR3 loop reads CAIRGGQDQPQHF. Here the CDR3 DNA reads TGTGCCATCAGAGGGGGACAGGATCAGCCCCAGCATTTT.

A note on this clone: At the DNA level, this CDR3 is encoded by other sequences in the same sample as well. This chain joins TRBV11-3 and TRBJ2-3; either TRBD1 or TRBD2 may fit D (5 bases each). Trimming shortened V by 1 base and J by 5 bases, and 7 bases separated the two germline ends. This CDR3 spans 13 amino acids. Germline CDR1 SGHNT, CDR2 YENEEA. The CDR3 nucleotides read TGTGCCAGCAGCTTAGGAGGGGTAGATACGCAGTATTTT. Protein sequence: CASSLGGVDTQYF.

This chain joins TRBV25-1 and TRBJ2-7; D is perhaps TRBD1 or TRBD2 (7 bases each). The CDR3 totals 13 residues. V was shortened by 4 bases and J by 7 bases, with 14 bases between the two germline ends. CDR1 is MGHDK and CDR2 is SYGVNS in the germline V gene. CDR3 residues: CASSGLQGGEQYF. The DNA of the CDR3 is TGTGCCAGCAGTGGTTTGCAGGGGGGGGAGCAGTACTTC.

The V gene is TRBV18, the J gene TRBJ1-1; no firm D call. Germline CDR1 and CDR2: KGHSH and LQKENI. This CDR3 region has 11 residues. The CDR3, as DNA: TGTGTATCACACTCGAACACTGAAGCTTTCTTT. This sequence encodes CVSHSNTEAFF.

As for this clone: This sample includes further DNA sequences coding for the same CDR3. The chain carries TRBV5-4 and TRBJ2-7; 9 bases fit TRBD1. The V gene end was trimmed by 0 bases and the J gene end by 3 bases; junction bases not matched to a gene: 4. The CDR3 consists of 15 residues. Germline lookup yields CDR1 SGHNT and CDR2 YYREEE (reference sequence). The CDR3 protein is CASSLGGQGYYEQYF. CDR3 sequence (DNA): TGTGCCAGCAGCTTGGGGGGACAGGGATACTACGAGCAGTACTTC.

This chain connects TRBV9 to TRBJ2-6; the match to TRBD1 covers 8 bases. The germline V gene has CDR1 SGDLS and CDR2 YYNGEE. V gave up 0 bases and J gave up 0 bases; unmatched junction bases: 5. The CDR3 is made up of 18 amino acids. The CDR3 here is CASSVVAGGGSGANVLTF. For the CDR3, the DNA is TGTGCCAGCAGCGTAGTGGCAGGGGGCGGCTCTGGGGCCAACGTCCTGACTTTC.

The V and J genes are TRBV5-1 and TRBJ2-5; 7 nucleotides match TRBD1. Per germline, CDR1 SGHRS and CDR2 YFSETQ. The CDR3 consists of 13 residues. Losses at the gene ends were 3 bases for V and 5 bases for J; bases not matched to a gene: 4. This CDR3 reads CASSYRGAETQYF. DNA of the CDR3: TGCGCCAGCAGCTACAGGGGCGCGGAGACCCAGTACTTC. The variable domain in full, with the rest retrieved from reference TRBV5-1 and TRBJ2-5, is KAGVTQTPRYLIKTRGQQVTLSCSPISGHRSVSWYQQTPGQGLQFLFEYFSETQRNKGNFPGRFSGRQFSNSRSEMNVSTLELGDSALYLCASSYRGAETQYFGPGTRLLVL.